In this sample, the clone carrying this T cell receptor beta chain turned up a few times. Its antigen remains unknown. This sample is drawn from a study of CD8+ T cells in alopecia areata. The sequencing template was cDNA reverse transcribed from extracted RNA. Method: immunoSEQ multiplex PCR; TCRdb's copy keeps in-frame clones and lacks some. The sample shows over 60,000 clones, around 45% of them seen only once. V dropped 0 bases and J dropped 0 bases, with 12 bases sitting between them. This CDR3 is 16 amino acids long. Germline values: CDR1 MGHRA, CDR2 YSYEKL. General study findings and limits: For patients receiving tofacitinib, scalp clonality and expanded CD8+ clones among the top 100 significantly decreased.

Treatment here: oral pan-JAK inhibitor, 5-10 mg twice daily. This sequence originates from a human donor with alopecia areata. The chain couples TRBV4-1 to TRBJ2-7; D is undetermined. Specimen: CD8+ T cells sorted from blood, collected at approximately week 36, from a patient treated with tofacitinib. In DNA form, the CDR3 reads TGCGCCAGCAGCCAAGATTGGGCAGGTAGCTCCTACGAGCAGTACTTC. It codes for CASSQDWAGSSYEQYF.